These 29 T cell receptor beta chains share one sample of origin, sequenced in a study of T-cell memory formation after mild COVID-19. TCRdb independently ran MiXCR on the 5' RACE reads; one entry per CDR3 protein. The data show around 99,000 distinct CDR3 sequences, under 15% seen once. The sequencing sample was made of PBMCs or a T cell subset sorted from them (not recorded which). The receptors originated from a man between 18 and 35 years old who had mild COVID-19 (a few samples of this study predate the infection). Cell type and time point are not known.

The V gene is TRBV6-5, the J gene TRBJ2-1; TRBD1 agrees at 9 bases. The germline gives CDR1 MNHEY, CDR2 SVGAGI. This CDR3 is built from 15 residues. J was trimmed by 6 bases and V by 5 bases; bases with no gene match: 8. The CDR3 loop is CASSRPGTGTNEQFF. The CDR3 DNA reads TGTGCCAGCAGTCGTCCGGGGACAGGGACCAATGAGCAGTTCTTC.

This chain uses TRBV4-3 with TRBJ1-1, with a weak D call TRBD1 (5 bases). Germline-derived CDR1 and CDR2 are LGHNA and YSLEER. V lost 2 bases to trimming and J lost 1 base, with 14 bases between them. CDR3 length: 16 residues. The CDR3 nucleotides are TGCGCCAGCAGCCAACTAGCAGGGTTCCCGAACACTGAAGCTTTCTTT. Its translation: CASSQLAGFPNTEAFF.

This clonotype was counted ten times or more. The chain couples TRBV5-1 to TRBJ1-1, with 10 bases lining up with TRBD1. V gave up 0 bases and J gave up 5 bases; unmatched junction bases: 4. Germline V lookup: CDR1 SGHRS, CDR2 YFSETQ. The CDR3 is 15 residues long. The CDR3 loop reads CASSLVPGQGTEAFF. As DNA, the CDR3 is TGCGCCAGCAGCTTGGTACCGGGACAGGGGACTGAAGCTTTCTTT.

The table lists this clonotype with a few counts. The V call is TRBV20-1, the J call TRBJ2-1, with 13 bases lining up with TRBD2. V trimming: 5 bases; J trimming: 13 bases; junction bases outside the gene matches: 11. CDR3 length: 14 amino acids. CDR1 is DFQATT, CDR2 SNEGSKA, per germline (reference sequence). In DNA, the CDR3 is TGCAGTGCTGACACCACCGGGACTAGCGGGGTACAGTTCTTC. Protein: CSADTTGTSGVQFF.

This clonotype appeared a few times. The chain has TRBV7-9 and TRBJ2-1; D unresolved. The CDR3 extends over 11 amino acids. V lost 3 bases, J lost 10 bases, and 7 bases lay in between. Germline assignment: CDR1 SEHNR and CDR2 FQNEAQ (reference sequence). This chain's CDR3 is CASSLFLEQFF. The CDR3 region has the DNA TGTGCCAGCAGCTTGTTCCTCGAGCAGTTCTTC.

This clonotype was seen a few times. The gene calls are TRBV6-6 and TRBJ2-5, with TRBD2 matching 8 bases. The germline V gene encodes CDR1 MNHNY and CDR2 SVGAGI (reference sequence). CDR3 length: 19 amino acids. V gave up 2 bases and J gave up 4 bases; unmatched junction bases: 18. The CDR3: CASSYLSSGRTHAGETQYF. The DNA for the CDR3 is TGTGCCAGCAGTTACCTGTCTAGCGGGCGGACCCATGCAGGAGAGACCCAGTACTTC.

This clonotype was detected a few times. The chain employs TRBV5-1 and TRBJ2-1; 13 positions match TRBD2. CDR1 is SGHRS and CDR2 is YFSETQ in the germline V gene. The length of the CDR3 is 17 residues. Trimming took 1 base from V and 7 from J; bases not matched to a gene: 8. The DNA of the CDR3 is TGCGCCAGCAGCTTGACTAGCGGGGGGGCCTTGGGAAATGAGCAGTTCTTC. It codes for CASSLTSGGALGNEQFF.

The chain joins TRBV2 to TRBJ1-2; possible D gene TRBD1, 5 bases. Trimming took 8 bases from V and 0 from J, leaving 19 bases between them. The germline V gene has CDR1 SNHLY and CDR2 FYNNEI. CDR3 length equals 16 residues. The CDR3 DNA sequence: TGTGCCAGCGGGAGTCCGGGACGGCTTACTAACTATGGCTACACCTTC. Amino acids: CASGSPGRLTNYGYTF.

This clonotype occurred many times. This chain joins TRBV11-2 and TRBJ2-1, with unresolved D. Trimming took 3 bases from V and 14 from J, leaving 5 bases between them. Germline CDR1 and CDR2: SGHAT and FQNNGV. CDR3 length: 9 amino acids. For the CDR3, the DNA is TGTGCCAGCAGCTTCGTCAAGTTCTTC. Its protein is CASSFVKFF.

This clonotype was found a few times. The chain has TRBV14 and TRBJ2-3; D ambiguous. V was pared by 4 bases and J by 6 bases, with 8 bases between. CDR1 is SGHDN and CDR2 is FVKESK in the germline V gene. This CDR3 is built from 12 residues. This CDR3 reads CASSPTWDTQYF. The CDR3 region has the DNA TGTGCCAGCAGCCCCACTTGGGATACGCAGTATTTT.

This clonotype was seen a few times. V gene TRBV20-1 combines with J gene TRBJ2-7; the D is unclear. CDR1 is DFQATT and CDR2 is SNEGSKA in the germline V gene (reference sequence). CDR3 length equals 14 residues. Between the trimmed V and J ends, which lost 2 bases and 0 bases, there was a span of 11 bases. CDR3 coding DNA: TGCAGTGCTAGACAGGCCCAGAGCTCCTACGAGCAGTACGTC. This gives the protein CSARQAQSSYEQYV.

This clonotype was counted only a few times. The chain has TRBV5-5 and TRBJ2-1; D may be TRBD1 (5 bases). Between the trimmed V and J ends, which lost 5 bases and 8 bases, there was a span of 14 bases. Germline V CDR1 and CDR2: SGHKS, YYEKEE (reference sequence). The CDR3 extends over 13 amino acids. As DNA, the CDR3 is TGTGCCAGCAGTCAAGCTGGACATGATGAGCAGTTCTTC. This translates into CASSQAGHDEQFF.

CDR3: CASSFAPGTYYEQYF. The CDR3 DNA reads as TGTGCCAGCAGTTTTGCACCGGGGACTTACTACGAGCAGTACTTC. The V and J genes are TRBV12-3 or TRBV12-4 and TRBJ2-7; possible D gene TRBD2, 6 bases. The CDR3 loop spans 15 amino acids. V was pared by 3 bases and J by 3 bases, with 15 bases between.

V usage is TRBV7-8 and J usage is TRBJ2-1; maybe TRBD1 (5 bases). The V end was cut by 5 bases, the J end by 12 bases, with 11 bases between. Germline V CDR1 and CDR2: SGHVS, FQNEAQ. The CDR3 totals 11 residues. The CDR3 spells CASSAGQGQFF. CDR3 nucleotides: TGTGCCAGCAGCGCAGGCCAGGGGCAGTTCTTC.

This clonotype was counted at least ten times. The chain has TRBV6-5 and TRBJ2-3; D ambiguous. Germline values: CDR1 MNHEY, CDR2 SVGAGI. Deletions cut 4 bases from V and 4 bases from J, with 9 bases between. This CDR3 comprises 13 residues. CDR3 DNA: TGTGCCAGCAGTTCGAGCGTTGCAGATACGCAGTATTTT. It is translated as CASSSSVADTQYF.

The rearrangement joins TRBV10-2 to TRBJ2-7; 10 bases are a match to TRBD2. This CDR3 spans 14 amino acids. Germline assignment: CDR1 WSHSY and CDR2 SAAADI. With 7 bases clipped from V and 2 bases from J, the junction kept 5 bases outside the gene matches. CDR3 in DNA: TGCGCCAGCAAGGTAGCGGGGGGCCCCTACGAGCAGTACTTC. Translation: CASKVAGGPYEQYF.

J is TRBJ2-4 and V is TRBV7-9; D ambiguous. The CDR3 sequence is 11 residues long. Germline assignment: CDR1 SEHNR and CDR2 FQNEAQ (reference sequence). V lost 6 bases and J lost 8, with 8 bases in between. The DNA for the CDR3 is TGTGCCAGCAGGATCCGTGACATTCAGTACTTC. Amino acids: CASRIRDIQYF.

This clonotype was detected ten times or more. The chain uses TRBV4-3 and TRBJ2-7; 7 positions agree with TRBD1. CDR1 and CDR2 from the germline V gene are LGHNA and YSLEER. CDR3 length: 13 amino acids. Trimming removed 1 base from V and 6 bases from J; junction bases left unmatched: 3. CDR3: CASSQVQGLEQYF. CDR3 DNA: TGCGCCAGCAGCCAAGTACAGGGGCTCGAGCAGTACTTC.

This chain links TRBV6-2 or TRBV6-3 with TRBJ2-3; TRBD2 matches at 8 bases. J gave up 0 bases and V 0 bases, and 5 bases lay outside the gene matches. CDR1 is MNHEY and CDR2 is SVGEGT in the germline V gene. The length of the CDR3 is 17 residues. DNA of the CDR3: TGTGCCAGCAGTTACTCCACTAGCGGACTGAGCACAGATACGCAGTATTTT. Residues: CASSYSTSGLSTDTQYF.

The chain joins TRBV9 to TRBJ2-1; D possibly corresponds to TRBD1 (6 bases). The CDR3 is 15 amino acids. V lost 3 bases and J lost 0, with 10 bases in between. Germline V gene sequence: CDR1 SGDLS, CDR2 YYNGEE. For the CDR3, the DNA is TGTGCCAGCAGCGCCGAACAGGGCTCCTACAATGAGCAGTTCTTC. It codes for CASSAEQGSYNEQFF.

The V and J genes are TRBV20-1 and TRBJ1-1, with D unresolved. The CDR3 loop spans 15 amino acids. Germline V gene data show CDR1 as DFQATT and CDR2 as SNEGSKA (reference sequence). The germline V and J ends were trimmed by 0 bases and 0 bases, with 11 bases remaining between them. The CDR3 DNA reads as TGCAGTGCTAGAGATGGGCCCTTGGTGAACACTGAAGCTTTCTTT. Amino acid sequence: CSARDGPLVNTEAFF.

The chain joins TRBV10-3 to TRBJ1-5, with a weak D call TRBD1 (5 bases). Trimming left V 3 bases short and J 0 bases short, with 12 bases between. This CDR3 has 16 residues. CDR1 ENHRY and CDR2 SYGVKD come from the germline V gene. This CDR3 reads CAISDGGGYSNQPQHF. In nucleotides, the CDR3 is TGTGCCATCAGTGATGGGGGGGGTTATAGCAATCAGCCCCAGCATTTT.

This clonotype has just a few counts. The chain employs TRBV12-3 or TRBV12-4 and TRBJ2-3; TRBD2 aligns across 8 bases. The CDR3 spans 15 residues. With 4 bases clipped from V and 1 base from J, the junction kept 4 bases outside the gene matches. CDR3 coding DNA: TGTGCCAGCAGTTCGGGGGGGCCCGGCACAGATACGCAGTATTTT. It codes for CASSSGGPGTDTQYF.

V gene TRBV7-2 combines with J gene TRBJ2-2; D gene unclear. CDR3 size: 12 residues. The V end lost 5 bases, the J end lost 9 bases, and 10 bases lay between the germline ends. The germline CDR1 and CDR2 sequences are SGHTA and FQGNSA. The CDR3 here is CASSTQVRELFF. Written as DNA, the CDR3 is TGTGCCAGCAGCACCCAGGTTAGGGAGCTGTTTTTT.

The V and J genes are TRBV12-3 or TRBV12-4 and TRBJ2-3, with D possibly matching TRBD1 (6 bases). This CDR3 comprises 14 residues. Trimming removed 5 bases at V and 3 bases at J, with 12 bases between. The DNA for the CDR3 is TGTGCCAGCAGTATGCACAGGGCTACAGATACGCAGTATTTT. Its protein product is CASSMHRATDTQYF.

The gene calls are TRBV6-4 and TRBJ2-3; no reliable D call. The CDR3 contains 15 residues. Germline V gene data show CDR1 as MRHNA and CDR2 as SNTAGT. Trimming stripped 3 bases from V and 0 bases from J, with 10 bases between. In nucleotides, the CDR3 is TGTGCCAGCAGTGAGTTTGGAGCTAGCACAGATACGCAGTATTTT. Amino acid sequence: CASSEFGASTDTQYF.

There are a few counts of this clonotype. The gene calls are TRBV10-3 and TRBJ2-7; TRBD2 aligns across 10 bases. V gave up 9 bases and J gave up 2 bases; unmatched junction bases: 7. This CDR3 spans 14 amino acids. From germline, CDR1 is ENHRY and CDR2 SYGVKD. CDR3: CAMAPSGGPYEQYF. CDR3 bases: TGTGCCATGGCCCCTAGCGGGGGCCCCTACGAGCAGTACTTC.

In its sample, this clonotype was seen a few times. In nucleotides, the CDR3 is TGTGCCAGCAGTTTGTTTGCGGGCACCTACAATGAGCAGTTCTTC. The encoded protein is CASSLFAGTYNEQFF. The chain has TRBV27 and TRBJ2-1; D possibly corresponds to TRBD2 (5 bases). V dropped 3 bases and J dropped 2 bases, with 11 bases sitting between them. The CDR3 runs to 15 residues. Germline CDR1 reads MNHEY; CDR2 reads SMNVEV (reference sequence).

This clonotype was detected ten times or more. The J gene is TRBJ1-2, the V gene TRBV20-1; 7 nucleotides agree with TRBD1. With 6 bases clipped from V and 2 bases from J, the junction kept 3 bases outside the gene matches. This CDR3 has 12 amino acids. From germline, CDR1 is DFQATT and CDR2 SNEGSKA (reference sequence). The chain's CDR3 is CSAMTGNYGYTF. The CDR3 nucleotides are TGCAGTGCCATGACAGGGAACTATGGCTACACCTTC.